This T cell receptor beta chain was found in a study of spatial heterogeneity in lung cancer. Study-wide context: At a median of around two years after resection, follow-up PBMC samples were sequenced when available. Across the raw uncorrected reads, a unique TCR and UMI combination was observed, on average, more than ten times. Study-wide findings and caveats: There were more appearances of ubiquitous expanded tumor TCRs in blood at resection than at follow-up.

Each molecule of TCR cDNA was tagged with one unique molecular identifier. One entry per CDR3 protein results from TCRdb running MiXCR on the 5' RACE reads. Altogether about 120,000 distinct CDR3 sequences are present, more than 9% being singletons, with the ten largest covering approximately 17%. Time point in this sample: blood at routine non-recurrence follow-up after resection. Frozen PBMC, nontumor lung or tumor provided whole RNA, which was sequenced unsorted. CDR3 length: 18 amino acids. Germline CDR1 reads SGHTA; CDR2 reads FQGNSA. V shed 8 bases and J 0 bases; nucleotides not matched to a gene: 16. This clonotype was picked up many times. What it binds is not known.

The V and J genes are TRBV7-2 and TRBJ2-3; 8 nucleotides line up with TRBD1. Sequenced here: PBMCs, sampled at follow-up. This clonotype was obtained from a male donor with early-stage non-small cell lung cancer. The CDR3: CASAKGTGGTPSTDTQYF. The CDR3 nucleotides read TGTGCCAGCGCAAAGGGAACAGGGGGGACTCCTAGCACAGATACGCAGTATTTT.